Detailed here is one TCR beta chain. The source of the sample is a study of T cell changes during pregnancy in multiple sclerosis. The germline gives CDR1 SGHTA, CDR2 FQGNSA. Trimming removed 3 bases from V and 3 bases from J, with 14 bases in between. This CDR3 has 16 residues. Repertoires were generated with immunoSEQ multiplex PCR, while TCRdb's copy carries only in-frame clones and drops some. The sample holds some 77,000 clones, approximately 94% seen once. The sequencing here drew on CD4+ T cells from peripheral blood mononuclear cells, taken before pregnancy. This sequence joins TRBV7-2 and TRBJ2-2, with D possibly being TRBD2 (5 bases). The sequence derives from a female donor with multiple sclerosis, enrolled in a pregnancy study. Written as DNA, the CDR3 is TGTGCCAGCAGCTTCGGGAATATCGGATACACCGGGGAGCTGTTTTTT. It specifies CASSFGNIGYTGELFF.